Listed here are 23 T cell receptor beta chains from one sample, sequenced in a study of cytomegalovirus exposure and HLA in healthy donors (dated by TCRdb to the late 2010s). The method behind the library was the immunoSEQ multiplex PCR assay. For the multiplex PCR, a mixture combining 60 forward primers for TCR Vbeta segments and 13 reverse primers for TCR Jbeta segments was used. This is the immuneACCESS table as TCRdb keeps it, with only in-frame sequences that have V and J called. A part of the clones is gone; compared with another copy, unresolved V genes explain less than half, and the rest is unexplained. This sample is represented by about 140,000 clones; around 80% of them were singletons. Jointly, the top ten make up over 2.5% of the sample. Specimen: PBMCs. These receptors were taken from a female donor in good health and CMV-seronegative.

A word on this clone: Other nucleotide sequences from this sample produce the same CDR3. The chain uses TRBV6-7 and TRBJ2-7; tentative D call: TRBD1 (8 bases). Being an ORF, TRBV6-7 has a function that is uncertain. Trimming stripped 8 bases from V and 1 base from J, with 27 bases between. The CDR3 totals 18 residues. The DNA of the CDR3 is TGTGCCAGCGGACTAGGACAGGGCATAGGGTTCATTTCCTACGAGCAGTACTTC. It is translated as CASGLGQGIGFISYEQYF.

This clone was seen once. This chain links TRBV27 with TRBJ1-1, with D perhaps TRBD1 (5 bases). The CDR3 is 13 residues long. Germline V CDR1 and CDR2: MNHEY, SMNVEV (reference sequence). Trimming took off 6 bases at V and 0 bases at J, with 8 bases between the two ends. CDR3 protein: CASRGGVNTEAFF. The CDR3 DNA is TGTGCCAGCAGGGGAGGGGTGAACACTGAAGCTTTCTTT.

The CDR3 sequence: CASSTRTGPNTEAFF. CDR3 coding DNA: TGCGCCAGCAGCACGCGGACAGGACCGAACACTGAAGCTTTCTTT. This chain joins TRBV5-1 and TRBJ1-1; TRBD1 matches 7 bases. There are 15 residues in the CDR3. V shed 4 bases and J 1 base; nucleotides not matched to a gene: 7. The germline V gene has CDR1 SGHRS and CDR2 YFSETQ.

The chain has TRBV28 and TRBJ1-2; no reliable D call. Trimming removed 10 bases from V and 7 bases from J, with 13 bases in between. The CDR3 has 11 amino acids. Germline CDR1 MDHEN, CDR2 SYDVKM. The CDR3 loop reads CATLRGSGYTF. Here the CDR3 DNA reads TGTGCCACCCTGCGGGGATCTGGCTACACCTTC.

The gene calls are TRBV6-1 and TRBJ1-5; 8 bases line up with TRBD1. Germline V gene sequence: CDR1 MNHNS, CDR2 SASEGT. The CDR3 is 15 amino acids. The V segment lost 6 bases and the J segment 0 bases; nucleotides outside the gene matches: 4. CDR3 residues: CASRMGQDSNQPQHF. DNA of the CDR3: TGTGCCAGCAGGATGGGACAGGATAGCAATCAGCCCCAGCATTTT.

The rearrangement joins TRBV19 to TRBJ1-5; TRBD1 matches 7 bases. CDR3 length equals 15 residues. Trimming took 8 bases from V and 4 from J; bases not matched to a gene: 11. CDR1 LNHDA and CDR2 SQIVND come from the germline V gene (reference sequence). The CDR3 loop reads CASRQGEVWNQPQHF. CDR3 nucleotides: TGTGCCAGTCGACAGGGTGAAGTATGGAATCAGCCCCAGCATTTT.

The rearrangement uses TRBV28 and TRBJ1-5, with no clear D. CDR1 is MDHEN, CDR2 SYDVKM, per germline. V was clipped by 4 bases and J by 9 bases, with 16 bases between them. This CDR3 has 14 amino acids. This CDR3 is CASSYPGPGGPQHF. As DNA, the CDR3 is TGTGCCAGCAGTTATCCGGGCCCGGGAGGGCCCCAGCATTTT.

The rearrangement links TRBV5-1 to TRBJ2-3; 11 bases line up with TRBD2. V was clipped by 0 bases and J by 2 bases; unmatched bases: 2. Germline CDR1 SGHRS, CDR2 YFSETQ. The CDR3 contains 16 residues. The CDR3 DNA follows: TGCGCCAGCAGCTTGGTAGCGGGAGGGGACACAGATACGCAGTATTTT. Translating it yields CASSLVAGGDTDTQYF.

The rearrangement links TRBV6-1 to TRBJ1-5; D might be TRBD1 (6 bases). This CDR3 has 14 amino acids. Germline V gene lookup returns CDR1 MNHNS and CDR2 SASEGT. V shed 4 bases and J shed 4 bases, with 11 bases lying between them. The CDR3 DNA sequence: TGTGCCAGCAGTGGGACAGTGGGGAATCAGCCCCAGCATTTT. Translation: CASSGTVGNQPQHF.

This chain joins TRBV30 and TRBJ1-2, with 7 nucleotides matching TRBD1. Germline trimming cut 3 bases from V and 3 bases from J; bases unmatched to any gene: 4. Germline lookup yields CDR1 GTSNPN and CDR2 SVGIG (reference sequence). The CDR3 extends over 13 amino acids. CDR3 nucleotide sequence: TGTGCCTGGAGCATTGACAGGGACTATGGCTACACCTTC. It is translated as CAWSIDRDYGYTF.

The chain uses TRBV18 and TRBJ2-5; a possible D gene is TRBD1 (6 bases). CDR3 length: 13 residues. Trimming took 6 bases from V and 4 from J, leaving 12 bases between them. CDR1 KGHSH and CDR2 LQKENI come from the germline V gene. CDR3 DNA sequence: TGTGCCAGCTCGCCTACAGGGTCAGAGACCCAGTACTTC. It encodes CASSPTGSETQYF. Full variable domain (rest looked up from reference TRBV18 and TRBJ2-5): NAGVMQNPRHLVRRRGQEARLRCSPMKGHSHVYWYRQLPEEGLKFMVYLQKENIIDESGMPKERFSAEFPKEGPSILRIQQVVRGDSAAYFCASSPTGSETQYFGPGTRLLVL.

The chain links TRBV20-1 to TRBJ1-1; 7 positions agree with TRBD1. Germline V gene sequence: CDR1 DFQATT, CDR2 SNEGSKA (reference sequence). The trim removed 5 bases at V and 7 bases at J, leaving 4 bases unmatched. The CDR3 has 11 amino acids. The CDR3 coding sequence is TGCAGTGCTGCATGGGACAGTGAAGCTTTCTTT. It yields the protein CSAAWDSEAFF.

J is TRBJ2-1 and V is TRBV6-5; weak D call: TRBD1 (5 bases). CDR1 is MNHEY and CDR2 is SVGAGI in the germline V gene. This CDR3 comprises 16 residues. V lost 2 bases to trimming and J lost 1 base, with 12 bases between them. This CDR3 is CASSYEGATSYNEQFF. CDR3 nucleotides: TGTGCCAGCAGTTACGAAGGGGCGACGTCCTACAATGAGCAGTTCTTC.

The rearrangement joins TRBV6-1 to TRBJ1-1; D gene unclear. The germline gives CDR1 MNHNS, CDR2 SASEGT. The CDR3 spans 11 residues. V lost 8 bases, J lost 3 bases, and 7 bases lay in between. CDR3 bases: TGTGCCAGCGTTCCTTACACTGAAGCTTTCTTT. It is translated as CASVPYTEAFF.

The chain employs TRBV19 and TRBJ1-5, with D uncertain. The CDR3 consists of 16 residues. The V gene lost 3 bases and the J gene lost 7 bases, with 19 bases spanning the gap. Germline lookup yields CDR1 LNHDA and CDR2 SQIVND (reference sequence). The CDR3 sequence: CASSIVGESWRQPQHF. CDR3 DNA: TGTGCCAGTAGTATCGTCGGGGAATCGTGGAGACAGCCCCAGCATTTT.

The chain carries TRBV6-5 and TRBJ2-1; 7 nucleotides align to TRBD1. Trimming cost V 5 bases and J 2 bases; bases outside gene matches: 3. Germline V CDR1 and CDR2: MNHEY, SVGAGI. This CDR3 has 14 amino acids. CDR3 sequence: CASSTGATYNEQFF. As DNA, the CDR3 is TGTGCCAGCAGTACAGGGGCCACCTACAATGAGCAGTTCTTC.

This clone was seen once. The chain uses TRBV5-1 and TRBJ2-5; 8 bases map to TRBD2. V lost 3 bases and J lost 1; bases outside the gene matches: 8. Looked up from germline, CDR1 is SGHRS and CDR2 is YFSETQ. The CDR3 loop spans 16 amino acids. CDR3 loop: CASSWAAGGPQETQYF. The DNA of the CDR3 is TGCGCCAGCAGCTGGGCCGCGGGGGGACCCCAAGAGACCCAGTACTTC. Using reference TRBV5-1 and TRBJ2-5 for the parts outside the CDR3, the full variable domain is KAGVTQTPRYLIKTRGQQVTLSCSPISGHRSVSWYQQTPGQGLQFLFEYFSETQRNKGNFPGRFSGRQFSNSRSEMNVSTLELGDSALYLCASSWAAGGPQETQYFGPGTRLLVL.

The V and J genes are TRBV19 and TRBJ1-1; D uncertain. The CDR3 is made up of 15 amino acids. With 6 bases removed from V and 0 bases from J, the gap between germline ends came to 14 bases. CDR1 is LNHDA, CDR2 SQIVND, per germline (reference sequence). CDR3 sequence (DNA): TGTGCCAGTAGCCCCTACAGTGGTATGAACACTGAAGCTTTCTTT. Protein product: CASSPYSGMNTEAFF.

The rearrangement uses TRBV13 and TRBJ1-2; D may be TRBD1 (5 bases). Per germline, CDR1 PRHDT and CDR2 FYEKMQ (reference sequence). V lost 1 base to trimming and J lost 8 bases, with 11 bases between them. The CDR3 is 13 amino acids. CDR3 sequence: CASSLVSGGGYTF. The CDR3 bases are TGTGCCAGCAGCTTAGTGTCGGGGGGAGGCTACACCTTC.

J is TRBJ1-4 and V is TRBV7-9, with TRBD1 identical over 8 bases. V lost 2 bases and J lost 8; bases outside the gene matches: 7. The CDR3 consists of 15 residues. Germline V gives CDR1 SEHNR, CDR2 FQNEAQ (reference sequence). CDR3: CASSLSLDREEKLFF. The DNA for the CDR3 is TGTGCCAGCAGCTTATCCCTGGACAGGGAAGAAAAACTGTTTTTT.

In regard to this clone: The identical CDR3 is also encoded by other nucleotide sequences in the sample. This chain joins TRBV6-1 and TRBJ2-3; 10 bases agree with TRBD2. The germline gives CDR1 MNHNS, CDR2 SASEGT. This CDR3 has 15 residues. The trim removed 11 bases at V and 0 bases at J, leaving 8 bases unmatched. CDR3 in DNA: TGTGCCGGTAGCGGGGGGACCCCTAGCACAGATACGCAGTATTTT. Encoded protein: CAGSGGTPSTDTQYF.

The J gene is TRBJ1-2, the V gene TRBV12-5, with 7 bases lining up with TRBD1. V was clipped by 5 bases and J by 7 bases; unmatched bases: 4. This CDR3 region has 12 residues. CDR1 is LGHNT and CDR2 is FRNRAP in the germline V gene. CDR3 protein: CASGTPGGGYTF. CDR3 in DNA: TGTGCTAGTGGTACTCCAGGGGGTGGCTACACCTTC.

This sequence joins TRBV6-5 and TRBJ1-1; 8 bases are a match to TRBD1. CDR3 length: 15 amino acids. Trimming took 7 bases from V and 5 from J; bases not matched to a gene: 12. The germline gives CDR1 MNHEY, CDR2 SVGAGI. For the CDR3, the DNA is TGTGCCAGCATCTCTCGTCCAGGGGGCGAAACTGAAGCTTTCTTT. Protein product: CASISRPGGETEAFF.